This TCR beta chain was identified in a study of beta chain features in type 1 diabetes (dated by TCRdb to the late 2010s). For context, the study as a whole: Mean age, gender distribution, total cell number and subset yield did not differ between patients and healthy donors. A total of roughly 100 million sorted cells were examined across all samples, and a strong correlation was observed between cell number per subset and RNA yield. The study compared TCRB repertoires of sorted circulating CD4+ T cell subsets between recently diagnosed type 1 diabetes patients and matched healthy donors. Regulatory and stem cell-like memory subsets were obtained from only 8 patients and about 8 healthy donors, while naive and central memory subsets were obtained from all 30 or so donors. Broad study findings and their caveats: Only small numbers of individuals were included in the HLA sub-analyses, which left unresolved whether HLA type had any influence on TCRB rearrangement. PCR might favor shorter templates, but patient and control samples were amplified and corrected together, so any skew would affect both groups equally. In all four CD4+ subsets, TCRB CDR3 length was moderately but significantly shorter in type 1 diabetes patients. Naive, central memory and regulatory TCRB repertoires appeared to be more alike among patients than among healthy donors. Because cDNA rather than genomic DNA was sequenced, highly expressing activated cells could have been over-represented, although no difference in activation and CD3 levels was found between groups. Fewer insertions and more nucleotide deletions at VDJ recombination sites were observed in patients with type 1 diabetes, implying thymic rearrangement abnormalities.

Each donor gave one peripheral blood draw, averaging approximately 0.12 L, which was collected into heparinised tubes. Naive, central memory, regulatory and stem cell-like memory CD4+ T cells were sorted on a BD FACSAria II using a panel including CD45RO, CCR7, CD25, CD127, CD95 and CD27. Every sorted population had a purity above 95%. PBMCs were separated immediately by Lymphoprep density gradient centrifugation and were stained directly, without being cultured. Samples were stained and sorted in pairs, with one healthy donor and one patient per experiment, so that batch effects were minimized. This clone came up a few times. Its antigen is unknown. No much larger clone is present one base from it, and per-base qualities are unavailable. V is cut by 5 bases and J by 2 bases, and the space between the germline ends is 4 bases. Taken from cysteine to phenylalanine, the CDR3 has 11 residues. The DNA shown is the 33-base CDR3, in frame from base 1. CDR1 and CDR2 are read off the germline V gene as SGHAT and FQNNGV.

The entire amount of isolated RNA was reverse transcribed using the High Capacity cDNA Reverse Transcription Kit, so the sequenced TCRB transcripts were expressed ones. Deep immunoSEQ sequencing was applied to naive, central memory and regulatory T cell samples, giving an average of approximately 3.8 million total reads per sample. Sorted cells were lysed in RLT buffer, and RNA was extracted using DNase-treated RNeasy Micro or Mini kits according to cell number. To prevent cross-contamination, every cell subset was processed on its own, while patient and healthy donor samples were processed together. The immunoSEQ multiplex PCR was used to amplify TCRB sequences from cDNA, generating 87-bp fragments that spanned the CDR3 region. The amplicons were sequenced using the Illumina HiSeq platform. The original methods were these. Synthetic template baselines were used to correct PCR bias computationally, reads within Hamming distance 2 were collapsed together, and singletons that could not be merged were discarded. Reads were aligned against IMGT to assign V, D and J genes, CDR3 length and insertions or deletions at six rearrangement sites. Within each subset, clonotype counts were normalized to sorted cell number, after which true diversity and Gini coefficients were computed with the tcR R package. Repertoire sharing was quantified using the overlap coefficient calculated on TCRB nucleotide sequences. TCRdb holds this immuneACCESS table with in-frame rearrangements only. Some clones are missing; in checked studies, unresolved V genes explain under half, and the rest has no known cause. The V and J calls and clone size are taken from that table; D and trimming were inferred from the DNA. Within this sample are 200,000 to 300,000 clones, with about 25% of them counted one time only. 3.5% to 4.5% of the sample comes from the top ten.

This sequence was found in a young man in good health. Material for sequencing was central memory CD4+ T cells from blood. The chain joins TRBV11-2 to TRBJ2-7; confidence is insufficient to name the D gene. The DNA sequence follows: TGTGCCAGCAGCCGAACCTACGAGCAGTACTTC. Its translation reads: CASSRTYEQYF.